What follows are 18 T cell receptor beta chains derived from one specimen sequenced in a study of blood T cell repertoires in COVID-19. Clones were read by immunoSEQ multiplex PCR, and TCRdb kept only the in-frame ones, dropping some. The data hold around 250,000 clones, with about 87% observed a single time. The sequenced sample was peripheral blood. Source of these receptors: a human donor in a cohort sampled during active COVID-19.

The J gene is TRBJ2-7, the V gene TRBV7-2, with D possibly TRBD2 on 6 matching bases. Germline V gene data show CDR1 as SGHTA and CDR2 as FQGNSA. The CDR3 contains 15 residues. Trimming shortened V by 3 bases and J by 4 bases, and 16 bases separated the two germline ends. CDR3 in amino acids: CASSFSGTFFYEQYF. CDR3 DNA sequence: TGTGCCAGCAGCTTCTCCGGGACTTTTTTTTACGAGCAGTACTTC.

Here the CDR3 reads CASSQDPRGRTEAFF. CDR3 in DNA: TGCGCCAGCAGCCAAGATCCCCGGGGTCGCACTGAAGCTTTCTTT. The chain uses TRBV4-3 and TRBJ1-1; no firm D call. The CDR3 has 15 amino acids. V lost 0 bases and J 4 bases, leaving 12 bases between the germline ends. In germline, CDR1 is LGHNA, CDR2 YSLEER.

The V gene is TRBV7-8, the J gene TRBJ1-4, with TRBD1 identical over 9 bases. The CDR3 covers 17 residues. Per germline, CDR1 SGHVS and CDR2 FQNEAQ. J lost 8 bases, V lost 1 base, and 11 bases had no gene match. CDR3 nucleotide sequence: TGTGCCAGCAGCTTAGGAAGTATTTCGACAGGGGGAGAAAAACTGTTTTTT. Its translation is CASSLGSISTGGEKLFF.

This clone has only one observation. The gene calls are TRBV5-4 and TRBJ1-1; 7 bases fit TRBD1. CDR3 length equals 11 residues. The germline gives CDR1 SGHNT, CDR2 YYREEE (reference sequence). Trimming cost V 9 bases and J 6 bases; bases outside gene matches: 5. The DNA for the CDR3 is TGTGCCACCGGGGGACAGCCTGAAGCTTTCTTT. This gives the protein CATGGQPEAFF.

This clone was counted once. This chain joins TRBV6-5 and TRBJ1-6, with D possibly TRBD1 on 6 matching bases. Between the trimmed V and J ends, which lost 4 bases and 10 bases, there was a span of 14 bases. The V gene's germline CDR1 is MNHEY and CDR2 SVGAGI. The CDR3 has 14 amino acids. The CDR3: CASSSRGDRSPLHF. The CDR3 bases are TGTGCCAGCAGTTCCAGGGGAGATCGATCACCCCTCCACTTT.

The chain carries TRBV4-3 and TRBJ2-1; TRBD2 matches at 10 bases. CDR3 length: 17 amino acids. Germline V lookup: CDR1 LGHNA, CDR2 YSLEER. The V segment lost 2 bases and the J segment 8 bases; nucleotides outside the gene matches: 12. The CDR3 is CASSQFTSGGAADEQFF. In DNA, the CDR3 is TGCGCCAGCAGCCAATTCACCAGCGGGGGGGCCGCTGATGAGCAGTTCTTC.

The chain combines TRBV18 with TRBJ2-1, with 9 bases identical to TRBD1. Germline V gives CDR1 KGHSH, CDR2 LQKENI. Germline trimming cut 3 bases from V and 7 bases from J; bases unmatched to any gene: 10. The CDR3 is made up of 16 amino acids. The CDR3 sequence: CASSPSERQGGNEQFF. CDR3 in DNA: TGTGCCAGCTCACCGTCCGAACGACAGGGGGGGAATGAGCAGTTCTTC.

CDR3 loop: CASSQESGVNEQFF. The CDR3 DNA reads TGTGCCAGCAGCCAAGAGTCCGGGGTTAATGAGCAGTTCTTC. V and J are TRBV4-2 and TRBJ2-1; tentatively, D is TRBD2 (5 bases). Trimming removed 0 bases from V and 7 bases from J, with 10 bases in between. The CDR3 sequence is 14 residues long. Germline CDR1 LGHNA, CDR2 YNFKEQ.

The CDR3 spells CSVVWADTYEQYF. The CDR3 coding sequence is TGCAGCGTCGTGTGGGCAGACACCTACGAGCAGTACTTC. This sequence joins TRBV29-1 and TRBJ2-7; the D is unclear. The CDR3 is 13 amino acids. The germline V and J ends were trimmed by 6 bases and 2 bases, with 14 bases remaining between them. CDR1 and CDR2 from the germline V gene are SQVTM and ANQGSEA.

The chain joins TRBV5-1 to TRBJ2-7; D is ambiguous. Looked up from germline, CDR1 is SGHRS and CDR2 is YFSETQ. The CDR3 contains 15 residues. V gave up 3 bases and J gave up 2 bases, with 15 bases separating them. CDR3: CASSSVPGDTYEQYF. The CDR3 bases are TGCGCCAGCAGCTCGGTGCCAGGCGATACCTACGAGCAGTACTTC. The full variable domain, completed using reference TRBV5-1 and TRBJ2-7, is KAGVTQTPRYLIKTRGQQVTLSCSPISGHRSVSWYQQTPGQGLQFLFEYFSETQRNKGNFPGRFSGRQFSNSRSEMNVSTLELGDSALYLCASSSVPGDTYEQYFGPGTRLTVT.

The CDR3 is CASTSLDSSNQPQHF. DNA of the CDR3: TGTGCCAGTACCTCTCTTGACAGTAGCAATCAGCCCCAGCATTTT. The chain links TRBV19 to TRBJ1-5; D is perhaps TRBD1 (5 bases). Germline CDR1 is LNHDA and CDR2 is SQIVND (reference sequence). CDR3 size: 15 residues. Trimming left V 7 bases short and J 0 bases short, with 13 bases between.

J is TRBJ2-3 and V is TRBV10-2; 14 bases are shared with TRBD2. Unmatched junction bases numbered 11, after V lost 3 bases and J lost 6 bases. This CDR3 has 18 amino acids. CDR1 and CDR2 from the germline V gene are WSHSY and SAAADI. CDR3 sequence (DNA): TGCGCCAGCAGTGAATTAGGGACTAGCGGGAGCCGGGGGGATACGCAGTATTTT. Translated: CASSELGTSGSRGDTQYF.

The chain has TRBV18 and TRBJ2-5; 9 bases match TRBD1. CDR1 is KGHSH, CDR2 LQKENI, per germline. With 3 bases clipped from V and 1 base from J, the junction kept 6 bases outside the gene matches. This CDR3 comprises 16 residues. CDR3 sequence: CASSPGTGIFQETQYF. The DNA for the CDR3 is TGTGCCAGCTCACCGGGGACAGGGATATTCCAAGAGACCCAGTACTTC.

The chain has TRBV7-2 and TRBJ2-4, with 8 bases identical to TRBD1. Germline V gene data show CDR1 as SGHTA and CDR2 as FQGNSA. V shed 5 bases, J shed 0 bases, and the junction held 6 bases outside the gene matches. The CDR3 sequence is 16 residues long. The CDR3 coding sequence is TGTGCCAGCAGCCCCGGACAGGGCAGAGCCAAAAACATTCAGTACTTC. This encodes CASSPGQGRAKNIQYF.

The rearrangement links TRBV27 to TRBJ1-5, with 10 bases that match TRBD1. The CDR3 extends over 15 amino acids. The V segment lost 5 bases and the J segment 4 bases; nucleotides outside the gene matches: 5. The V gene's germline CDR1 is MNHEY and CDR2 SMNVEV (reference sequence). Here the CDR3 DNA reads TGTGCCAGCAGTCCCGGACAGGGGGGAAATCAGCCCCAGCATTTT. This gives the protein CASSPGQGGNQPQHF.

V and J are TRBV5-4 and TRBJ1-2; 7 bases agree with TRBD1. The CDR3 is 14 residues long. The ends lost 0 bases at V and 7 bases at J; junction bases unmatched: 6. Germline V gene lookup returns CDR1 SGHNT and CDR2 YYREEE (reference sequence). The CDR3 DNA reads TGTGCCAGCAGCTTGGACATCAACAGGGGTGGCTACACCTTC. Its translation is CASSLDINRGGYTF.

The gene calls are TRBV11-2 and TRBJ2-2, with a possible D match to TRBD2 (5 bases). Germline V gene data show CDR1 as SGHAT and CDR2 as FQNNGV. The CDR3 runs to 16 residues. The V end lost 6 bases, the J end lost 4 bases, and 18 bases lay between the germline ends. DNA for the CDR3: TGTGCCAGCAGATACGCGGCTGGCGGGCCCACCGGGGAGCTGTTTTTT. Translation gives CASRYAAGGPTGELFF.

The J gene is TRBJ1-1, the V gene TRBV20-1; D call uncertain. Per germline, CDR1 DFQATT and CDR2 SNEGSKA (reference sequence). Trimming cost V 6 bases and J 10 bases, with 15 bases left between them. The CDR3 contains 11 residues. The CDR3 here is CSAYTEAAAFF. The CDR3 nucleotides read TGCAGTGCCTATACCGAGGCAGCAGCTTTCTTT.